Listed below are T cell receptor beta chains from one sample, sequenced in a study of cytomegalovirus exposure and HLA in healthy donors. The table came from immunoSEQ multiplex PCR; TCRdb's copy has only in-frame clones and leaves some out. The sample has 130,000 or so clones, around nine tenths seen once. The sequenced sample consisted of PBMCs. The receptor source for this set is a woman between 25 and 40 years old in good health and CMV-seronegative. Each CDR3 is given with its conserved first and last residue. A D gene is named only where the DNA matches it firmly. Size values are once, few and many counts, or a class for expanded clones, and some rows have none.

TRBJ1-2,TRBV7-6,-,TRBD1,TGTGCCAGCAGCTATCACCAGGGGGCCGCCTATGGCTACACCTTC,CASSYHQGAAYGYTF
TRBJ1-2,TRBV6-1,-,-,TGTGCCAGCAGCCGTCTGATGAGCCGAGGGGGCTACACCTTC,CASSRLMSRGGYTF
TRBJ1-4,TRBV4-1,few,-,TGCGCCAGCAGGCGACTAGGGGAAAAACTGTTTTTT,CASRRLGEKLFF
TRBJ2-1,TRBV7-2,-,-,TGTGCCAGCAGCGTTCCCGGTGAGCAGTTCTTC,CASSVPGEQFF
TRBJ1-2,TRBV28,-,-,TGTGCCAGCAGTTTAGTTTGGGATCCTCAGGGCGGCTACACCTTC,CASSLVWDPQGGYTF
TRBJ1-2,TRBV28,-,TRBD1,TGTGCCAGCAGGCGCGGACAGGTATTAAGGGACTATGGCTACACCTTC,CASRRGQVLRDYGYTF
TRBJ1-5,TRBV7-2,-,TRBD1,TGTGCCAGCAGCGAACAGGGGTGGAGCAATCAGCCCCAGCATTTT,CASSEQGWSNQPQHF
TRBJ2-7,TRBV30,-,-,TGTGCCTGGAGCGCTAATTCCTACGAGCAGTACTTC,CAWSANSYEQYF
TRBJ1-1,TRBV28,-,-,TGTGCCAGCAGTTCGCCCCTCACAGGAATGAACACTGAAGCTTTCTTT,CASSSPLTGMNTEAFF
TRBJ2-1,TRBV7-2,-,-,TGTGCCAGCAGCCCCCCCGGGTACAATGAGCAGTTCTTC,CASSPPGYNEQFF
TRBJ2-3,TRBV5-1,-,-,TGCGCCAGCAGCTCTTCTATGGATACGCAGTATTTT,CASSSSMDTQYF
TRBJ2-3,TRBV19,-,-,TGTGCCAGTAGTCAGGGCAGGGCAGGCACAGATACGCAGTATTTT,CASSQGRAGTDTQYF
TRBJ2-2,TRBV7-9,-,-,TGTGCCAGCAGCTTAGGTCCCCCAGGCGTTTACACCGGGGAGCTGTTTTTT,CASSLGPPGVYTGELFF
TRBJ1-5,TRBV27,-,TRBD1,TGTGCCAGCAGCCACAGGGGGCACAATCAGCCCCAGCATTTT,CASSHRGHNQPQHF
TRBJ2-6,TRBV5-1,-,-,TGCGCCAGCAGCTTGGGAGGGCGCATATCTGGGGCCAACGTCCTGACTTTC,CASSLGGRISGANVLTF
TRBJ2-2,TRBV19,once,-,TGTGCCTCAGGGGAGGGAGGAGCATACGGGGAGCTGTTTTTT,CASGEGGAYGELFF
TRBJ2-3,TRBV4-2,-,TRBD2,TGTGCCAGCAGCAAGGGACTAGCGGGTCGTACAGATACGCAGTATTTT,CASSKGLAGRTDTQYF
TRBJ2-1,TRBV30,-,TRBD2,TGTGCCTGGAGTGTAGGTAGCGGGAGGATAAATGAGCAGTTCTTC,CAWSVGSGRINEQFF
TRBJ1-2,TRBV9,-,TRBD1,TGTGCCAGCAGCCCCTCCTGGGGGACAGCTATGGGGTATGGCTACACCTTC,CASSPSWGTAMGYGYTF
TRBJ2-5,TRBV2,-,TRBD2,TGTGCCAGCAGTGGTACGGGACTAGCGGGACAAGCCCAGTACTTC,CASSGTGLAGQAQYF
TRBJ1-1,TRBV9,-,TRBD1,TGTGCCAGCAGCCCCCGGACAGGGGGGAACACTGAAGCTTTCTTT,CASSPRTGGNTEAFF
TRBJ2-1,TRBV2,-,-,TGTGCCAGCAGGGAGATCCAGGGGTACAATGAGCAGTTCTTC,CASREIQGYNEQFF
TRBJ2-1,TRBV14,-,-,TGTGCCAGCAGCCAAATCAGGATGGACAATGAGCAGTTCTTC,CASSQIRMDNEQFF
TRBJ1-5,TRBV6-6,-,TRBD1,TGTGCCAGCAGCAGACAGGGGGCTGGGGGTCAGCCCCAGCATTTT,CASSRQGAGGQPQHF
TRBJ2-1,TRBV7-7,-,TRBD1,TGTGCCAGCAGCTTCGGCCCCGGACAGGGAAACAATGAGCAGTTCTTC,CASSFGPGQGNNEQFF
TRBJ2-3,TRBV27,-,TRBD2,TGTGCCAGCAGTCCGCCTTCTAGCGGGGCTGCAGATACGCAGTATTTT,CASSPPSSGAADTQYF
TRBJ1-6,TRBV7-2,-,-,TGTGCCAGCAGCTCGTCAGGGGTTGATAATTCACCCCTCCACTTT,CASSSSGVDNSPLHF
TRBJ2-3,TRBV27,-,-,TGTGCCACCGCGCCGGGGGGCGGATGGGATACGCAGTATTTT,CATAPGGGWDTQYF
TRBJ2-3,TRBV30,-,TRBD2,TGTGCCTGGAGCAGCGGGGGATCAAGCACAGATACGCAGTATTTT,CAWSSGGSSTDTQYF
TRBJ1-2,TRBV9,-,TRBD1,TGTGCCAGCAGCGCCCCCCAACCCGGCAGGGGGTCGGGCTACACCTTC,CASSAPQPGRGSGYTF
TRBJ2-1,TRBV19,-,TRBD1,TGTGCCAGTAGCCTGACAGGGGCCAGCTCCTACAATGAGCAGTTCTTC,CASSLTGASSYNEQFF
TRBJ1-1,TRBV19,-,-,TGTGCCAGTAGTATGACTTCCGTCGAGGGAGCTTTCTTT,CASSMTSVEGAFF
TRBJ2-7,TRBV6-4,-,TRBD2,TGTGCCAGCCGGGGTAGCGGGCGAGCCTACGAGCAGTACTTC,CASRGSGRAYEQYF
TRBJ2-1,TRBV5-1,-,-,TGCGCCAGCAGCTTTGGCGGGATTCAATCCTACAATGAGCAGTTCTTC,CASSFGGIQSYNEQFF
TRBJ1-3,TRBV11-2,-,TRBD1,TGTGCCAGCAGCTCGTACAGGGGCCTGTCTGGAAACACCATATATTTT,CASSSYRGLSGNTIYF
TRBJ2-7,TRBV5-4,-,TRBD2,TGTGCCAGCAGCTCTCAGACTAGCGGGAGTAGGATCGAGCAGTACTTC,CASSSQTSGSRIEQYF
TRBJ1-1,TRBV7-9,-,TRBD1,TGTGCCAGCAGCTTAGAGACAGGGGGAAATACTGAAGCTTTCTTT,CASSLETGGNTEAFF
TRBJ2-5,TRBV2,-,-,TGTGCCAGCACGAATTCGGAAGCAGGGCCTCAAGAGACCCAGTACTTC,CASTNSEAGPQETQYF
TRBJ2-2,TRBV7-9,-,-,TGTGCCAGCAGCTATAGTGCCGGGGAGCTGTTTTTT,CASSYSAGELFF
TRBJ1-2,TRBV29-1,-,-,TGCAGCGTTGAAGATTCAGGGCTTGGCTACACCTTC,CSVEDSGLGYTF
TRBJ1-3,TRBV30,-,TRBD1,TGTGCCTGGAGCCCCCGGGGACAGGGACGAAACACCATATATTTT,CAWSPRGQGRNTIYF
TRBJ2-1,TRBV9,-,-,TGTGCCAGCAGCGTAGAAGGGGGTGTATCCTACAATGAGCAGTTCTTC,CASSVEGGVSYNEQFF
TRBJ2-1,TRBV27,-,-,TGTGCCTTCAGAGAAGAGGGAAATGAGCAGTTCTTC,CAFREEGNEQFF
TRBJ2-3,TRBV30,-,TRBD2,TGTGCCTGGAGTGTATTAGTGTCTAGCGGGGGTTTGACAGATACGCAGTATTTT,CAWSVLVSSGGLTDTQYF
TRBJ1-5,TRBV19,once,-,TGTGCCAGTACACAGGGCGGGGGTCAGCCCCAGCATTTT,CASTQGGGQPQHF
TRBJ2-5,TRBV15,-,TRBD1,TGTGCCACCAGCAGAGATCGGACAGGGGTGGCAGAGACCCAGTACTTC,CATSRDRTGVAETQYF